This T cell receptor beta chain was identified in a study of blood T cell repertoires in COVID-19. Study at large: PBMCs, B-cell-depleted T cells, or T cells were the source of the cDNA or gDNA that made up the material.

Assay used: immunoSEQ multiplex PCR; TCRdb lists only in-frame clones, some missing. This table has about 200,000 clones, about nine tenths appearing once. Note on this clone: A read error may produce the germline difference seen at one junction end.

The germline gives CDR1 SGHRS, CDR2 YFSETQ. The CDR3 runs 13 residues. Sample: PBMCs or T cells enriched from blood (not recorded which). V and J are TRBV5-1 and TRBJ2-7; D is perhaps TRBD1 (6 bases). The receptor comes from a woman in her twenties or thirties who had recovered from COVID-19. CDR3 nucleotide sequence: TGCGCCAGCAGTTTGGACAGTACCTACGAGCAGTACTTC. It codes for CASSLDSTYEQYF.